Below are 30 T cell receptor beta chains sequenced from a single sample in a study of a mutant IDH1 vaccine in newly diagnosed glioma. Assay: immunoSEQ multiplex PCR; the TCRdb copy retains only in-frame clones and omits some. Of tens of thousands of clones in the sample, around 74% are singletons; the top ten hold 4.7%. No antigen is known for these receptors. Documented time point: week 35, safety follow-up. The vaccine gave 300 ug of a 20-mer mutant IDH1 peptide subcutaneously per dose. Sequenced here: PBMCs, sampled from a glioma patient whose treatment included an IDH1 peptide vaccine. These TCRs come from a man aged 50 to 60 with glioma.

The V gene is TRBV27, the J gene TRBJ1-4; D not certain. Germline V gene sequence: CDR1 MNHEY, CDR2 SMNVEV (reference sequence). The CDR3 consists of 15 residues. V was clipped by 1 base and J by 0 bases, with 6 bases between them. CDR3 DNA: TGTGCCAGCAGTTTATACCCAGCAACTAATGAAAAACTGTTTTTT. Encoded protein: CASSLYPATNEKLFF.

Written as DNA, the CDR3 is TGTGCCAGCAGCCCCCGGGGGGCGGAGGGTGAAAAACTGTTTTTT. This translates into CASSPRGAEGEKLFF. The chain carries TRBV5-4 and TRBJ1-4, with TRBD1 as a possible D gene (6 bases). Germline V gene data show CDR1 as SGHNT and CDR2 as YYREEE (reference sequence). V shed 4 bases and J shed 7 bases, with 17 bases lying between them. The CDR3 spans 15 residues.

The chain employs TRBV7-9 and TRBJ1-2; D is possibly TRBD1 (6 bases). The V gene lost 5 bases and the J gene lost 4 bases, with 14 bases spanning the gap. The germline V gene encodes CDR1 SEHNR and CDR2 FQNEAQ (reference sequence). The CDR3 contains 14 residues. The DNA for the CDR3 is TGTGCCAGCAGCCCCCGACAGGACCGCTATGGCTACACCTTC. It is translated as CASSPRQDRYGYTF. Based on the CDR3 plus reference TRBV7-9 and TRBJ1-2, the full variable domain is DTGVSQNPRHKITKRGQNVTFRCDPISEHNRLYWYRQTLGQGPEFLTYFQNEAQLEKSRLLSDRFSAERPKGSFSTLEIQRTEQGDSAMYLCASSPRQDRYGYTFGSGTRLTVV.

This chain uses TRBV7-9 with TRBJ1-5; perhaps TRBD1 as D (5 bases). The CDR3 length is 14 residues. V was cut by 1 base and J by 3 bases, with 7 bases left in between. Germline V gene sequence: CDR1 SEHNR, CDR2 FQNEAQ (reference sequence). The CDR3 sequence is CASSLVGTNQPQHF. The CDR3 bases are TGTGCCAGCAGCTTAGTGGGGACCAATCAGCCCCAGCATTTT.

This chain links TRBV18 with TRBJ1-2; D is uncertain. The germline V and J ends were trimmed by 6 bases and 6 bases, with 20 bases remaining between them. This CDR3 is 15 amino acids long. Germline CDR1 and CDR2: KGHSH and LQKENI. CDR3 nucleotide sequence: TGTGCCAGCTCGTCACTGGGAAATTGGATCGATGGCTACACCTTC. This sequence encodes CASSSLGNWIDGYTF.

The gene calls are TRBV15 and TRBJ2-1; 8 bases match TRBD1. Germline-derived CDR1 and CDR2 are LNHNV and YYDKDF (reference sequence). The CDR3 covers 12 residues. Losses at the gene ends were 3 bases for V and 10 bases for J; bases not matched to a gene: 2. CDR3 sequence: CATSRTGAEQFF. The CDR3, as DNA: TGTGCCACCAGCAGGACAGGGGCCGAGCAGTTCTTC.

The V call is TRBV7-2, the J call TRBJ2-7; D unresolved. The V and J ends lost 1 base and 6 bases respectively, with 4 bases between them. Germline V lookup: CDR1 SGHTA, CDR2 FQGNSA. This CDR3 spans 11 amino acids. This CDR3 is CASSLDREQYF. The DNA of the CDR3 is TGTGCCAGCAGCTTAGATCGCGAGCAGTACTTC.

The V call is TRBV7-9, the J call TRBJ1-6; D call uncertain. V lost 5 bases and J 7 bases, leaving 3 bases between the germline ends. This CDR3 contains 11 residues. Looked up from germline, CDR1 is SEHNR and CDR2 is FQNEAQ (reference sequence). This CDR3 is CASSRNSPLHF. The CDR3 coding sequence is TGTGCCAGCAGCCGGAATTCACCCCTCCACTTT. Based on the CDR3 plus reference TRBV7-9 and TRBJ1-6, the full variable domain is DTGVSQNPRHKITKRGQNVTFRCDPISEHNRLYWYRQTLGQGPEFLTYFQNEAQLEKSRLLSDRFSAERPKGSFSTLEIQRTEQGDSAMYLCASSRNSPLHFGNGTRLTVT.

V is TRBV7-2 and J is TRBJ2-3; 9 positions match TRBD1. Germline V gives CDR1 SGHTA, CDR2 FQGNSA. The CDR3 has 14 amino acids. The J segment lost 4 bases and the V segment lost 8 bases, leaving 7 bases of the junction unmatched. The CDR3 region has the DNA TGTGCCAGCTTACGGGACAGGGTGGCAGATACGCAGTATTTT. Its translation is CASLRDRVADTQYF.

This chain connects TRBV29-1 to TRBJ1-5; D unresolved. Germline-derived CDR1 and CDR2 are SQVTM and ANQGSEA. This CDR3 is 15 amino acids long. Trimming stripped 6 bases from V and 2 bases from J, with 17 bases between. CDR3 sequence reads: CSVSDGFLGNQPQHF. For the CDR3, the DNA is TGCAGCGTCTCCGATGGGTTTTTGGGCAATCAGCCCCAGCATTTT.

This clone came up a few times. V is TRBV19 and J is TRBJ2-2; the match to TRBD1 covers 7 bases. Germline CDR1 and CDR2: LNHDA and SQIVND (reference sequence). The CDR3 runs 16 residues. The V gene end was trimmed by 4 bases and the J gene end by 3 bases; junction bases not matched to a gene: 8. In nucleotides, the CDR3 is TGTGCCAGTAGTACCCCCCGAGGGGGCGACACCGGGGAGCTGTTTTTT. Encoded protein: CASSTPRGGDTGELFF.

This chain uses TRBV2 with TRBJ2-7; D possibly uses TRBD1 or TRBD2 (5 bases each). The V gene's germline CDR1 is SNHLY and CDR2 FYNNEI. The CDR3 contains 15 residues. V lost 7 bases to trimming and J lost 2 bases, with 18 bases between them. The CDR3 here is CASISRMGRPYEQYF. CDR3 coding DNA: TGTGCCAGCATCTCCCGGATGGGACGGCCCTACGAGCAGTACTTC.

Comment on this clone: The same CDR3 arises from other DNA sequences in this sample as well. V is TRBV30 and J is TRBJ2-7; D remains unclear. The CDR3 has 11 residues. Trimming shortened V by 3 bases and J by 3 bases, and 6 bases separated the two germline ends. Germline V lookup: CDR1 GTSNPN, CDR2 SVGIG (reference sequence). Here the CDR3 DNA reads TGTGCCTGGAGAGGGAACTACGAGCAGTACTTC. Amino acids: CAWRGNYEQYF.

The chain carries TRBV5-6 and TRBJ2-1; 8 bases map to TRBD2. The V gene end was trimmed by 6 bases and the J gene end by 7 bases; junction bases not matched to a gene: 15. Looked up from germline, CDR1 is SGHDT and CDR2 is YYEEEE. The CDR3 covers 16 residues. In nucleotides, the CDR3 is TGTGCCAGCACCCCACGACCTACTAGCGGAGTAAATGAGCAGTTCTTC. Translated: CASTPRPTSGVNEQFF. Combining the CDR3 with reference TRBV5-6 and TRBJ2-1 gives the whole variable domain DAGVTQSPTHLIKTRGQQVTLRCSPKSGHDTVSWYQQALGQGPQFIFQYYEEEERQRGNFPDRFSGHQFPNYSSELNVNALLLGDSALYLCASTPRPTSGVNEQFFGPGTRLTVL.

This clone was picked up a small number of times. This chain joins TRBV9 and TRBJ1-3, with D uncertain. Per the germline V gene, CDR1 is SGDLS and CDR2 is YYNGEE. The CDR3 is 14 residues long. Trimming removed 0 bases at V and 3 bases at J, with 7 bases between. In DNA form, the CDR3 reads TGTGCCAGCAGCGTAGGCGGAGGTGGAAACACCATATATTTT. This codes for CASSVGGGGNTIYF.

The rearrangement uses TRBV28 and TRBJ1-2; D call uncertain. This CDR3 is 12 amino acids long. The V end lost 6 bases, the J end lost 2 bases, and 7 bases lay between the germline ends. From germline, CDR1 is MDHEN and CDR2 SYDVKM. DNA for the CDR3: TGTGCCAGCAGGCGACCCAACTATGGCTACACCTTC. Amino acids: CASRRPNYGYTF.

The J gene is TRBJ2-3, the V gene TRBV5-1, with a tentative D call TRBD2 (6 bases). This CDR3 has 14 amino acids. V dropped 5 bases and J dropped 6 bases, with 16 bases sitting between them. Germline CDR1 is SGHRS and CDR2 is YFSETQ. CDR3 region: CASRREGTGDTQYF. The DNA of the CDR3 is TGCGCCAGCAGGCGGGAAGGGACGGGCGATACGCAGTATTTT. The entire variable domain, with the rest obtained from reference TRBV5-1 and TRBJ2-3, is as follows: KAGVTQTPRYLIKTRGQQVTLSCSPISGHRSVSWYQQTPGQGLQFLFEYFSETQRNKGNFPGRFSGRQFSNSRSEMNVSTLELGDSALYLCASRREGTGDTQYFGPGTRLTVL.

The chain joins TRBV11-2 to TRBJ1-6; D is unresolved. Per the germline V gene, CDR1 is SGHAT and CDR2 is FQNNGV. The V end was cut by 0 bases, the J end by 9 bases, with 6 bases between. This CDR3 region has 13 residues. CDR3 nucleotides: TGTGCCAGCAGCTTAGATCCCGGTTCACCCCTCCACTTT. This encodes CASSLDPGSPLHF.

The chain employs TRBV28 and TRBJ2-5; TRBD2 might be the D (6 bases). V lost 5 bases and J lost 4, with 20 bases in between. The CDR3 length is 16 residues. Germline CDR1 is MDHEN and CDR2 is SYDVKM. This CDR3 is CASSPLTGLGGETQYF. Here the CDR3 DNA reads TGTGCCAGCAGTCCCCTAACCGGGCTGGGGGGAGAGACCCAGTACTTC.

This chain links TRBV7-8 with TRBJ2-7; 8 bases match TRBD1. The CDR3 contains 14 residues. V trimming: 5 bases; J trimming: 5 bases; junction bases outside the gene matches: 8. Germline loops: CDR1 SGHVS, CDR2 FQNEAQ. CDR3 coding DNA: TGTGCCAGCAGCCCCAGACAGGGGACCCACGAGCAGTACTTC. Protein product: CASSPRQGTHEQYF.

The V and J genes are TRBV29-1 and TRBJ1-2, with 10 bases matching TRBD1. Trimming cost V 6 bases and J 4 bases; bases outside gene matches: 5. Looked up from germline, CDR1 is SQVTM and CDR2 is ANQGSEA. The CDR3 spans 13 residues. For the CDR3, the DNA is TGCAGCGTCAGGACAGGGGGGATCTATGGCTACACCTTC. Its translation: CSVRTGGIYGYTF.

The rearrangement joins TRBV5-4 to TRBJ2-3, with 10 bases matching TRBD2. The CDR3 has 16 residues. Germline CDR1 and CDR2: SGHNT and YYREEE (reference sequence). After removal of 0 bases from V and 5 bases from J, the junction contained 6 bases not matched to a gene. The CDR3 DNA follows: TGTGCCAGCAGCTTGGGAGCGGGGGGGCCTGGAGATACGCAGTATTTT. This encodes CASSLGAGGPGDTQYF.

The chain joins TRBV14 to TRBJ2-5; perhaps TRBD1 as D (6 bases). The ends were cut back, 5 bases at V and 5 bases at J, with 9 bases in the middle. There are 12 residues in the CDR3. Germline assignment: CDR1 SGHDN and CDR2 FVKESK. This chain's CDR3 is CASSSQGETQYF. For the CDR3, the DNA is TGTGCCAGCAGCTCCCAGGGGGAGACCCAGTACTTC.

V usage is TRBV6-1 and J usage is TRBJ1-5; D gene ambiguous. The CDR3 sequence is 17 residues long. Trimming cost V 4 bases and J 0 bases, with 16 bases left between them. CDR1 MNHNS and CDR2 SASEGT come from the germline V gene. This chain's CDR3 is CASSVDIDPYSNQPQHF. For the CDR3, the DNA is TGTGCCAGCAGTGTTGACATTGATCCCTATAGCAATCAGCCCCAGCATTTT.

This clone was detected only a few times. The chain recombines TRBV27 with TRBJ1-5, with no clear D. V was cut by 3 bases and J by 0 bases, with 6 bases left in between. There are 14 residues in the CDR3. Germline CDR1 and CDR2: MNHEY and SMNVEV (reference sequence). The CDR3 here is CASSFSSSNQPQHF. In DNA form, the CDR3 reads TGTGCCAGCAGTTTCTCTAGTAGCAATCAGCCCCAGCATTTT.

The V call is TRBV9, the J call TRBJ1-3, with no clear D. The CDR3 length is 15 residues. V lost 0 bases, J lost 4 bases, and 11 bases lay in between. CDR1 and CDR2 (germline): SGDLS, YYNGEE. The CDR3 loop reads CASSVGFGEGNTIYF. The CDR3 DNA is TGTGCCAGCAGCGTAGGCTTCGGAGAAGGAAACACCATATATTTT.

This sequence joins TRBV7-9 and TRBJ2-5, with 9 bases matching TRBD2. Germline V gives CDR1 SEHNR, CDR2 FQNEAQ (reference sequence). V gave up 4 bases and J gave up 2 bases; unmatched junction bases: 17. This CDR3 is built from 19 residues. CDR3 amino acids: CASSSRVAGARRYQETQYF. The DNA for the CDR3 is TGTGCCAGCAGCTCCCGGGTAGCGGGGGCCCGGAGGTATCAAGAGACCCAGTACTTC.

This clone was detected a few times. The chain joins TRBV29-1 to TRBJ1-2, with TRBD1 identical over 11 bases. CDR3 length equals 15 residues. V was pared by 4 bases and J by 5 bases, with 9 bases of the junction left unmatched. Germline CDR1 is SQVTM and CDR2 is ANQGSEA. As DNA, the CDR3 is TGCAGCGTTGTGAAACTTAGGGACAGGGGGTATGGCTACACCTTC. Its translation: CSVVKLRDRGYGYTF.

J is TRBJ2-2 and V is TRBV29-1; 11 bases agree with TRBD1. Germline CDR1 reads SQVTM; CDR2 reads ANQGSEA. The CDR3 is 14 residues long. The J segment lost 6 bases and the V segment lost 6 bases, leaving 6 bases of the junction unmatched. This chain's CDR3 is CSVKGQGGAGELFF. In DNA form, the CDR3 reads TGCAGCGTGAAGGGACAGGGGGGTGCCGGGGAGCTGTTTTTT.

V gene TRBV27 combines with J gene TRBJ2-2, with 15 positions matching TRBD2. Germline loops: CDR1 MNHEY, CDR2 SMNVEV (reference sequence). This CDR3 spans 15 amino acids. Trimming at V came to 4 bases and at J to 6 bases, leaving 0 bases not matched to a gene. In DNA, the CDR3 is TGTGCCAGCAGTTGGACTAGCGGGGGGGCCGGGGAGCTGTTTTTT. Amino acid sequence: CASSWTSGGAGELFF.